The next 6 T cell receptor beta chains were all read from a single sample in a study of T cell responses to AZD1222 COVID-19 vaccine. The protocol was immunoSEQ multiplex PCR, while the TCRdb copy is restricted to in-frame clones and leaves out a portion. The repertoire holds about 100,000 clones, with around nine tenths as singletons. The material sequenced was peripheral blood, taken on day 0 of AZD1222 vaccination. The receptors derive from an adult in good health.

The V gene is TRBV28, the J gene TRBJ2-3, with D possibly matching TRBD1 (6 bases). This CDR3 has 16 amino acids. The germline V and J ends were trimmed by 3 bases and 2 bases, with 15 bases remaining between them. CDR1 and CDR2 from the germline V gene are MDHEN and SYDVKM. The CDR3 reads CASSLVGARPTDTQYF. CDR3 coding DNA: TGTGCCAGCAGTTTGGTGGGGGCGCGACCCACAGATACGCAGTATTTT.

This chain joins TRBV19 and TRBJ2-3, with D perhaps being TRBD1 or TRBD2 (5 bases each). V shed 3 bases and J shed 4 bases, with 11 bases lying between them. Germline CDR1 and CDR2: LNHDA and SQIVND (reference sequence). The CDR3 sequence is 14 residues long. The CDR3 DNA reads as TGTGCCAGTAGTATGGGGGTTCTGGCAGATACGCAGTATTTT. Translation gives CASSMGVLADTQYF.

The V gene is TRBV7-2, the J gene TRBJ1-5, with no clear D. CDR3 length equals 17 residues. V was cut by 5 bases and J by 0 bases, with 17 bases left in between. CDR1 is SGHTA and CDR2 is FQGNSA in the germline V gene. The CDR3 coding sequence is TGTGCCAGCAGCCTGGAGGTCCGCAGTTATAGCAATCAGCCCCAGCATTTT. Protein sequence: CASSLEVRSYSNQPQHF.

The CDR3 is CASSPLLGNTGNTIYF. The CDR3, as DNA: TGTGCCAGCTCACCACTTCTGGGTAATACTGGAAACACCATATATTTT. The chain is built from TRBV18 and TRBJ1-3; no reliable D call. The germline V gene encodes CDR1 KGHSH and CDR2 LQKENI. V gave up 1 base and J gave up 2 bases, with 12 bases separating them. The CDR3 totals 16 residues.

The chain combines TRBV15 with TRBJ2-2; D gene uncertain. This CDR3 is built from 14 residues. The germline gives CDR1 LNHNV, CDR2 YYDKDF (reference sequence). Trimming shortened V by 0 bases and J by 11 bases, and 13 bases separated the two germline ends. DNA of the CDR3: TGTGCCACCAGCAGAGAGGTTTCGTCCCTCGAGCTGTTTTTT. Translation gives CATSREVSSLELFF. The full variable domain, its missing parts supplied by reference TRBV15 and TRBJ2-2, is DAMVIQNPRYQVTQFGKPVTLSCSQTLNHNVMYWYQQKSSQAPKLLFHYYDKDFNNEADTPDNFQSRRPNTSFCFLDIRSPGLGDTAMYLCATSREVSSLELFFGEGSRLTVL.

The J gene is TRBJ2-3, the V gene TRBV9, with D hard to call. The CDR3 covers 13 residues. Per the germline V gene, CDR1 is SGDLS and CDR2 is YYNGEE. V was pared by 2 bases and J by 6 bases, with 10 bases between. The CDR3: CASSVLRADTQYF. CDR3 bases: TGTGCCAGCAGCGTCCTTAGAGCGGATACGCAGTATTTT.